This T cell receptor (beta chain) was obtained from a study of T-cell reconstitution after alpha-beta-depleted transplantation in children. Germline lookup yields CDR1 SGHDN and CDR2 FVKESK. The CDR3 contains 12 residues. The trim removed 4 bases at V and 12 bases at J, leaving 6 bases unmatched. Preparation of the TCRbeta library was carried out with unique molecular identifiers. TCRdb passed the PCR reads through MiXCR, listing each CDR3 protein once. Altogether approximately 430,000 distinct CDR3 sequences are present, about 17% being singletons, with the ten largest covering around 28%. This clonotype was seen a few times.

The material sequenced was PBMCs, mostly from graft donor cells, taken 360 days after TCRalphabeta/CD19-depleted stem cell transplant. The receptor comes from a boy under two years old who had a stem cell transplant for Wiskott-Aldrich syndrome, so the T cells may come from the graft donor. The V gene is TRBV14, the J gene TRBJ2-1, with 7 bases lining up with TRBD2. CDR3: CASSRDYRAQFF. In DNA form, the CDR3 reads TGTGCCAGCAGCCGGGACTACCGCGCGCAGTTCTTC.